Presented here are 30 T cell receptor beta chains from one specimen sequenced in a study of shared clonotypes between healthy human individuals. Generated by immunoSEQ multiplex PCR, the TCRdb table keeps only in-frame clones and is missing some. The table lists roughly 2,300,000 clones, 85% to 95% of them singletons. Sequences were obtained from naive CD4+ T cells from PBMCs. Subset indicated: CD45RA+ positively selected. The source is a man between 18 and 35 years old in good health. Some clones in this sample may be carry-over from other donors' samples.

The chain links TRBV10-3 to TRBJ1-1, with D perhaps TRBD1 (5 bases). V dropped 3 bases and J dropped 5 bases, with 13 bases sitting between them. CDR1 and CDR2 (germline): ENHRY, SYGVKD. The CDR3 runs 14 residues. This CDR3 is CAISDRGRGTEAFF. DNA for the CDR3: TGTGCCATCAGTGACCGGGGCCGTGGGACTGAAGCTTTCTTT.

The V call is TRBV28, the J call TRBJ1-1; possible D gene TRBD1, 6 bases. The V gene's germline CDR1 is MDHEN and CDR2 SYDVKM. The CDR3 sequence is 16 residues long. The V gene lost 4 bases and the J gene lost 1 base, with 16 bases spanning the gap. The CDR3 is CASSWGTLMGNTEAFF. CDR3 DNA sequence: TGTGCCAGCAGTTGGGGGACACTAATGGGGAACACTGAAGCTTTCTTT.

The chain employs TRBV28 and TRBJ2-1; 8 nucleotides align to TRBD2. From germline, CDR1 is MDHEN and CDR2 SYDVKM. The CDR3 has 16 amino acids. The V and J ends lost 7 bases and 7 bases, in that order; junction bases with no gene match: 15. This CDR3 reads CASILTGTRLTNEQFF. CDR3 bases: TGTGCCAGCATCCTCACCGGGACTAGGCTCACAAATGAGCAGTTCTTC.

In DNA, the CDR3 is TGTGCCAGCAGCTTAGCTTGGGGGGCCCTGAACACCGGGGAGCTGTTTTTT. Translating gives CASSLAWGALNTGELFF. The rearrangement links TRBV11-2 to TRBJ2-2; D is possibly TRBD1 or TRBD2 (6 bases each). Trimming cost V 1 base and J 1 base, with 13 bases left between them. CDR3 length: 17 amino acids. Per the germline V gene, CDR1 is SGHAT and CDR2 is FQNNGV.

The V and J genes are TRBV5-6 and TRBJ2-2; TRBD1 might be the D (5 bases). Trimming shortened V by 5 bases and J by 4 bases, and 12 bases separated the two germline ends. The CDR3 extends over 14 amino acids. Per the germline V gene, CDR1 is SGHDT and CDR2 is YYEEEE. CDR3 nucleotides: TGTGCCAGCAGGCAGGGTCGAAGCACCGGGGAGCTGTTTTTT. Its protein is CASRQGRSTGELFF.

This clone was recorded once. The J gene is TRBJ2-5, the V gene TRBV5-1; a weak D match, TRBD2 (6 bases). The DNA matches TRBJ2-7 better at its end, which makes the J call doubtful. This CDR3 is built from 15 residues. Germline V gene data show CDR1 as SGHRS and CDR2 as YFSETQ. The CDR3: CASSLSGAGTHEQYF. As DNA, the CDR3 is TGCGCCAGCAGCTTGTCAGGTGCGGGAACCCACGAGCAGTACTTC.

CDR3 DNA sequence: TGTGCCAGCAGTTTATCAGGACTAGCGGGAGTACCGTTCTTC. It codes for CASSLSGLAGVPFF. The chain joins TRBV27 to TRBJ2-1, with 13 bases aligning to TRBD2. With 0 bases clipped from V and 15 bases from J, the junction kept 5 bases outside the gene matches. Per germline, CDR1 MNHEY and CDR2 SMNVEV (reference sequence). CDR3 length: 14 residues.

The chain uses TRBV6-5 and TRBJ2-5; D is unclear. Trimming took 6 bases from V and 0 from J, leaving 11 bases between them. Germline CDR1 MNHEY, CDR2 SVGAGI. This CDR3 is 14 amino acids long. The CDR3 reads CASRSHGYQETQYF. The CDR3 DNA reads as TGTGCCAGCAGAAGCCATGGATACCAAGAGACCCAGTACTTC.

The chain carries TRBV2 and TRBJ2-1; no clear D gene. The V gene's germline CDR1 is SNHLY and CDR2 FYNNEI. The ends were cut back, 7 bases at V and 1 base at J, with 8 bases in the middle. The CDR3 runs 13 residues. The CDR3 sequence is CASKGDSYNEQFF. CDR3 bases: TGTGCCAGCAAGGGTGATTCCTACAATGAGCAGTTCTTC.

For this clone: Other DNA sequences in the same sample also yield this CDR3. The chain has TRBV18 and TRBJ1-5, with D unclear. Between the trimmed V and J ends, which lost 3 bases and 0 bases, there was a span of 6 bases. This CDR3 has 14 amino acids. Germline V gene data show CDR1 as KGHSH and CDR2 as LQKENI. The CDR3 DNA is TGTGCCAGCTCACCCGGAAATAGCAATCAGCCCCAGCATTTT. This gives the protein CASSPGNSNQPQHF.

V and J are TRBV2 and TRBJ1-5, with D uncertain. The V end was cut by 7 bases, the J end by 9 bases, with 16 bases between. Germline CDR1 SNHLY, CDR2 FYNNEI. CDR3 length equals 13 residues. The CDR3 is CASTDQLFAPQHF. In DNA, the CDR3 is TGTGCCAGCACCGACCAACTTTTCGCGCCCCAGCATTTT.

The J gene is TRBJ1-5, the V gene TRBV4-1; TRBD1 matches 11 bases. The trim removed 4 bases at V and 4 bases at J, leaving 6 bases unmatched. Germline lookup yields CDR1 MGHRA and CDR2 YSYEKL. This CDR3 has 16 residues. CDR3 region: CASSLIGTGGNQPQHF. The DNA for the CDR3 is TGCGCCAGCAGCCTGATCGGGACAGGGGGTAATCAGCCCCAGCATTTT.

This chain links TRBV10-3 with TRBJ2-1, with 7 bases lining up with TRBD2. This CDR3 spans 15 amino acids. V trimming: 4 bases; J trimming: 0 bases; junction bases outside the gene matches: 3. Germline CDR1 ENHRY, CDR2 SYGVKD. This chain's CDR3 is CAISGSGDSYNEQFF. The CDR3 DNA follows: TGTGCCATCAGTGGCAGCGGGGACTCCTACAATGAGCAGTTCTTC.

The sample holds one count of this clone. Distinct nucleotide sequences in the sample also encode this CDR3. This chain connects TRBV5-1 to TRBJ2-1; D not certain. Germline V lookup: CDR1 SGHRS, CDR2 YFSETQ. The V gene lost 0 bases and the J gene lost 0 bases, with 13 bases spanning the gap. The CDR3 has 17 amino acids. CDR3: CASSLGSAPSSYNEQFF. CDR3 bases: TGCGCCAGCAGCTTGGGCAGCGCGCCGAGCTCCTACAATGAGCAGTTCTTC.

The chain recombines TRBV2 with TRBJ2-2; weak D call: TRBD2 (6 bases). This CDR3 contains 15 residues. Trimming left V 6 bases short and J 5 bases short, with 16 bases between. The germline V gene has CDR1 SNHLY and CDR2 FYNNEI. In DNA, the CDR3 is TGTGCCAGCAGCCCCTCCCGCGGGATAACCGGGGAGCTGTTTTTT. It is translated as CASSPSRGITGELFF.

To note about this clone: Other DNA variants within this sample encode the same CDR3. The chain joins TRBV9 to TRBJ2-1, with no clear D. This CDR3 contains 14 residues. Germline CDR1 is SGDLS and CDR2 is YYNGEE. Trimming left V 0 bases short and J 2 bases short, with 6 bases between. DNA for the CDR3: TGTGCCAGCAGCGTAGCAGGTGCCTACAATGAGCAGTTCTTC. Translating gives CASSVAGAYNEQFF.

On this clone itself: Different DNA sequences within this sample yield the same CDR3. The rearrangement uses TRBV18 and TRBJ2-1; D gene unclear. There are 13 residues in the CDR3. Germline values: CDR1 KGHSH, CDR2 LQKENI. V was clipped by 3 bases and J by 1 base, with 4 bases between them. The CDR3 DNA follows: TGTGCCAGCTCACCCTCGTCCTACAATGAGCAGTTCTTC. It codes for CASSPSSYNEQFF.

The chain uses TRBV28 and TRBJ2-4; 10 bases are shared with TRBD1. Trimming at V came to 6 bases and at J to 5 bases, leaving 7 bases not matched to a gene. The length of the CDR3 is 15 residues. The germline gives CDR1 MDHEN, CDR2 SYDVKM. CDR3 nucleotide sequence: TGTGCCAGCAGCCCCGGGGGGACAGGGGAAAACATTCAGTACTTC. Amino acids: CASSPGGTGENIQYF.

V and J are TRBV19 and TRBJ1-2, with D unresolved. Trimming shortened V by 6 bases and J by 3 bases, and 5 bases separated the two germline ends. From germline, CDR1 is LNHDA and CDR2 SQIVND (reference sequence). The CDR3 is made up of 11 amino acids. CDR3 DNA sequence: TGTGCCAGTAGCCTGCACTATGGCTACACCTTC. Amino acid sequence: CASSLHYGYTF.

V gene TRBV6-4 combines with J gene TRBJ2-7; tentatively, D is TRBD2 (5 bases). The CDR3 is 15 residues long. Germline V gives CDR1 MRHNA, CDR2 SNTAGT. Deletions cut 3 bases from V and 10 bases from J, with 22 bases between. CDR3 bases: TGTGCCAGCAGTGATCAAATGCGGAGGTCATCGGACCAGTACTTC. It translates to CASSDQMRRSSDQYF.

The chain combines TRBV5-6 with TRBJ2-6; D gene ambiguous. The V gene's germline CDR1 is SGHDT and CDR2 YYEEEE. The CDR3 covers 13 residues. The ends were cut back, 0 bases at V and 9 bases at J, with 7 bases in the middle. Here the CDR3 reads CASSLAGVNVLTF. CDR3 nucleotide sequence: TGTGCCAGCAGCTTGGCTGGCGTCAACGTCCTGACTTTC.

This chain joins TRBV5-1 and TRBJ1-2; TRBD1 matches at 12 bases. Germline V gene data show CDR1 as SGHRS and CDR2 as YFSETQ. V gave up 0 bases and J gave up 8 bases; unmatched junction bases: 11. The length of the CDR3 is 17 residues. The CDR3, as DNA: TGCGCCAGCAGCTTGGCCTTCTCGGGACAGGGGGCGGGCGGCTACACCTTC. Amino acid sequence: CASSLAFSGQGAGGYTF.

The V gene is TRBV30, the J gene TRBJ2-5, with a possible D match to TRBD2 (6 bases). Trimming removed 0 bases at V and 4 bases at J, with 15 bases between. Germline CDR1 GTSNPN, CDR2 SVGIG (reference sequence). CDR3 size: 15 residues. CDR3 DNA: TGTGCCTGGAGTGTTTCCTTCGGGAGCTTAGAGACCCAGTACTTC. This encodes CAWSVSFGSLETQYF.

DNA for the CDR3: TGTGCCAGCAGCCCTAGGACAGGGGATGGACAGCCCCAGCATTTT. It specifies CASSPRTGDGQPQHF. The gene calls are TRBV7-2 and TRBJ1-5; 9 bases map to TRBD1. This CDR3 has 15 amino acids. After removal of 5 bases from V and 7 bases from J, the junction contained 9 bases not matched to a gene. Germline V gives CDR1 SGHTA, CDR2 FQGNSA.

This clone occurred once. V and J are TRBV5-4 and TRBJ1-2, with D possibly being TRBD1 (5 bases). V was clipped by 4 bases and J by 4 bases, with 11 bases between them. This CDR3 comprises 13 residues. The germline V gene has CDR1 SGHNT and CDR2 YYREEE (reference sequence). CDR3 in amino acids: CASSADKSYGYTF. CDR3 coding DNA: TGTGCCAGCAGCGCGGACAAGTCCTATGGCTACACCTTC.

The J gene is TRBJ2-6, the V gene TRBV19; D may be TRBD1 or TRBD2 (6 bases each). Germline CDR1 LNHDA, CDR2 SQIVND (reference sequence). V was cut by 6 bases and J by 2 bases, with 17 bases left in between. The CDR3 runs to 17 residues. CDR3 residues: CASRGGPDSPGANVLTF. Here the CDR3 DNA reads TGTGCCAGTAGAGGGGGGCCTGATAGCCCTGGGGCCAACGTCCTGACTTTC.

The chain uses TRBV28 and TRBJ1-2; TRBD1 is a possible D gene (5 bases). The length of the CDR3 is 12 residues. Germline V lookup: CDR1 MDHEN, CDR2 SYDVKM. The V end was cut by 7 bases, the J end by 8 bases, with 14 bases between. CDR3 sequence: CASTKAGEGYTF. The CDR3 DNA reads TGTGCCAGCACAAAGGCGGGGGAGGGCTACACCTTC.

This clone has a single count. The chain is built from TRBV30 and TRBJ1-5; the D is unclear. Trimming shortened V by 8 bases and J by 3 bases, and 23 bases separated the two germline ends. Germline V CDR1 and CDR2: GTSNPN, SVGIG (reference sequence). The CDR3 has 16 amino acids. CDR3 amino acids: CAARPGHSSANQPQHF. CDR3 nucleotide sequence: TGTGCCGCCCGCCCGGGCCACTCCTCGGCCAATCAGCCCCAGCATTTT.

The chain combines TRBV5-6 with TRBJ1-1; TRBD1 is a possible D gene (5 bases). The ends were cut back, 4 bases at V and 5 bases at J, with 6 bases in the middle. This CDR3 has 11 amino acids. Looked up from germline, CDR1 is SGHDT and CDR2 is YYEEEE. The CDR3 DNA reads as TGTGCCAGCAGCGGGGGAACTGAAGCTTTCTTT. This sequence encodes CASSGGTEAFF. The full variable domain, completed using reference TRBV5-6 and TRBJ1-1, is DAGVTQSPTHLIKTRGQQVTLRCSPKSGHDTVSWYQQALGQGPQFIFQYYEEEERQRGNFPDRFSGHQFPNYSSELNVNALLLGDSALYLCASSGGTEAFFGQGTRLTVV.

The chain couples TRBV9 to TRBJ2-1, with 14 nucleotides matching TRBD2. This CDR3 has 14 amino acids. CDR1 and CDR2 from the germline V gene are SGDLS and YYNGEE. Trimming took 3 bases from V and 9 from J; bases not matched to a gene: 2. The CDR3 sequence: CASSAGLAGVEQFF. The CDR3 DNA reads TGTGCCAGCAGCGCGGGACTAGCGGGAGTTGAGCAGTTCTTC. Full variable domain (outside the CDR3, taken from reference TRBV9 and TRBJ2-1): DSGVTQTPKHLITATGQRVTLRCSPRSGDLSVYWYQQSLDQGLQFLIQYYNGEERAKGNILERFSAQQFPDLHSELNLSSLELGDSALYFCASSAGLAGVEQFFGPGTRLTVL.